The clone carrying this T cell receptor beta chain occurred once. Germline V CDR1 and CDR2: SGHAT, FQNNGV. The CDR3 spans 15 residues. J lost 8 bases, V lost 5 bases, and 12 bases had no gene match. The table came from immunoSEQ multiplex PCR; TCRdb's copy has only in-frame clones and leaves some out. The table has hundreds of thousands of clones, approximately 89% seen once. This entry belongs to a study of shared T cell receptors in the human thymus. This sample also appeared in a second study, on human thymus T cells. Per that study: A high degree of thymic repertoire overlap among unrelated individuals was reported in related research.

The gene calls are TRBV11-2 and TRBJ2-1; 7 bases match TRBD1. The clonotype was recovered from a boy in the first two years of life with a congenital heart defect. Material: thymocytes. The DNA for the CDR3 is TGTGCCAGCAGCCCCCGGGACAGCGTAACGCATGAGCAGTTCTTC. It yields the protein CASSPRDSVTHEQFF.